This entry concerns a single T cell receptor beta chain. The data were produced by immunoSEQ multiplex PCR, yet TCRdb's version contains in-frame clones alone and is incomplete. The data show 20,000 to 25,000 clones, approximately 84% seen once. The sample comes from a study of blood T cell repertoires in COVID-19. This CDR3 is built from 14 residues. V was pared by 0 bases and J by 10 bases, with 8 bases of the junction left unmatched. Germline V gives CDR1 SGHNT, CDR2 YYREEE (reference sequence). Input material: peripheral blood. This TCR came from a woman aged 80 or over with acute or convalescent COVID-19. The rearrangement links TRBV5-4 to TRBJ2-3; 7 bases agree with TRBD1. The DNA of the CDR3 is TGTGCCAGCAGCTTGGACTTAGGGGGCCCCGCGCAGTATTTT. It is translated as CASSLDLGGPAQYF. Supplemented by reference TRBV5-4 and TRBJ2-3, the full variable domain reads ETGVTQSPTHLIKTRGQQVTLRCSSQSGHNTVSWYQQALGQGPQFIFQYYREEENGRGNFPPRFSGLQFPNYSSELNVNALELDDSALYLCASSLDLGGPAQYFGPGTRLTVL.